This TCR beta chain was observed in a study of T cell clones after liver transplantation. In the study overall: As an antigen-independent comparator, third-party-reactive TCRbeta sequences came from pre-transplant mixed lymphocyte reactions. Subjects received no induction therapy and standard immunosuppression until randomization at 12-24 months post-transplant. Timepoints were pre-transplant, pre-withdrawal, and after withdrawal was completed or failed.

The assay was immunoSEQ multiplex PCR, and TCRdb's table has in-frame clones only and misses some. The table includes around 110,000 clones, around nine tenths detected once. As regards this clone: Its antigen remains unknown.

Study-wide points: A larger donor-reactive than third-party decline suggested partial antigen-specific deletion.

The sample in question was CD4+ T cells from blood, obtained 12 months after liver transplant. This sequence was found in a human patient who received a liver transplant. Some T cells may be graft donor cells.

The CDR3 DNA reads as TGTGCCATCAGGGCAGGGGAAAGACAAGAGACCCAGTACTTC. It yields the protein CAIRAGERQETQYF. The chain joins TRBV10-3 to TRBJ2-5; perhaps TRBD1 as D (6 bases). The CDR3 totals 14 residues. The V end lost 6 bases, the J end lost 2 bases, and 13 bases lay between the germline ends. Germline assignment: CDR1 ENHRY and CDR2 SYGVKD.